Below are 13 T cell receptor beta chains sequenced from a single sample in a study of shared clonotypes between healthy human individuals. This table comes from immunoSEQ multiplex PCR, and its TCRdb copy is limited to in-frame clones, with some not included. The table lists about a million clones, more than 75% of them singletons. Sequencing was performed on memory CD4+ T cells sorted from blood. Subset: CD45RA-negative fraction. These receptors were obtained from a young man in good health.

For this clone: Other nucleotide sequences in the sample specify the same CDR3. This sequence joins TRBV6-6 and TRBJ2-7; 7 positions agree with TRBD1. V was clipped by 2 bases and J by 2 bases; unmatched bases: 3. Looked up from germline, CDR1 is MNHNY and CDR2 is SVGAGI (reference sequence). The CDR3 consists of 14 residues. The CDR3 protein is CASSYGQGAYEQYF. CDR3 coding DNA: TGTGCCAGCAGTTACGGGCAGGGGGCCTACGAGCAGTACTTC.

The sample holds many counts of this clone. Other DNA sequences in the same sample also yield this CDR3. V is TRBV13 and J is TRBJ2-3; 7 nucleotides align to TRBD1. CDR1 and CDR2 (germline): PRHDT, FYEKMQ (reference sequence). CDR3 length: 15 amino acids. V trimming: 5 bases; J trimming: 1 base; junction bases outside the gene matches: 6. CDR3 DNA: TGTGCCAGCAGCAAACGACAGGGAGGCACAGATACGCAGTATTTT. It yields the protein CASSKRQGGTDTQYF.

Regarding this clone: Relative to the germline gene, one junction end is altered; a read error may explain this. The chain links TRBV7-7 to TRBJ2-3; no clear D gene. The length of the CDR3 is 14 residues. Germline values: CDR1 SSHAT, CDR2 FNYEAQ (reference sequence). The CDR3 bases are TGTGCTAGCAGCACCGGACCAGCCACAGATACGCAGTATTTT. Translation: CASSTGPATDTQYF.

This clone has at least ten counts. The chain links TRBV28 to TRBJ1-6; D not resolved. The V end lost 3 bases, the J end lost 5 bases, and 11 bases lay between the germline ends. The length of the CDR3 is 15 residues. The V gene's germline CDR1 is MDHEN and CDR2 SYDVKM. CDR3 sequence: CASSFLDGNNSPLHF. The DNA for the CDR3 is TGTGCCAGCAGTTTTTTGGACGGAAATAATTCACCCCTCCACTTT.

CDR3 protein: CASSLNRGGTEAFF. CDR3 DNA: TGTGCCAGCAGTCTCAACAGGGGCGGCACTGAAGCTTTCTTT. The rearrangement uses TRBV2 and TRBJ1-1, with 7 bases identical to TRBD1. The germline CDR1 and CDR2 sequences are SNHLY and FYNNEI. The trim removed 5 bases at V and 4 bases at J, leaving 7 bases unmatched. The CDR3 totals 14 residues.

The J gene is TRBJ2-3, the V gene TRBV7-2; D could derive from TRBD1 or TRBD2 (5 bases each). Germline values: CDR1 SGHTA, CDR2 FQGNSA. The CDR3 runs to 13 residues. The germline V and J ends were trimmed by 5 bases and 7 bases, with 13 bases remaining between them. The CDR3 nucleotides are TGTGCCAGCAGCCGGGACCCCTCGAATACGCAGTATTTT. Encoded protein: CASSRDPSNTQYF.

This chain links TRBV7-2 with TRBJ2-7, with D unclear. The V and J ends lost 1 base and 2 bases respectively, with 12 bases between them. The CDR3 covers 15 residues. The germline V gene encodes CDR1 SGHTA and CDR2 FQGNSA. CDR3 region: CASSLDQRSAYEQYF. The CDR3 DNA reads as TGTGCCAGCAGCTTAGACCAGCGATCTGCCTACGAGCAGTACTTC. The variable domain in full, completed from reference TRBV7-2 and TRBJ2-7, reads GAGVSQSPSNKVTEKGKDVELRCDPISGHTALYWYRQSLGQGLEFLIYFQGNSAPDKSGLPSDRFSAERTGGSVSTLTIQRTQQEDSAVYLCASSLDQRSAYEQYFGPGTRLTVT.

In DNA, the CDR3 is TGCGCCAGCAGCTCCGAGTTCCAAGAGACCCAGTACTTC. Its protein product is CASSSEFQETQYF. The chain combines TRBV5-1 with TRBJ2-5; D ambiguous. This CDR3 is built from 13 residues. Trimming removed 3 bases at V and 1 base at J, with 7 bases between. Germline loops: CDR1 SGHRS, CDR2 YFSETQ. The variable domain in full, with the rest retrieved from reference TRBV5-1 and TRBJ2-5, is KAGVTQTPRYLIKTRGQQVTLSCSPISGHRSVSWYQQTPGQGLQFLFEYFSETQRNKGNFPGRFSGRQFSNSRSEMNVSTLELGDSALYLCASSSEFQETQYFGPGTRLLVL.

On this clone: Other DNA sequences within the sample encode an identical CDR3. V is TRBV30 and J is TRBJ2-1, with 12 bases lining up with TRBD2. Germline V CDR1 and CDR2: GTSNPN, SVGIG (reference sequence). CDR3 length: 13 residues. V was clipped by 4 bases and J by 6 bases; unmatched bases: 1. The CDR3: CAWILAGGNEQFF. CDR3 coding DNA: TGTGCCTGGATACTAGCGGGAGGCAATGAGCAGTTCTTC.

CDR3 DNA: TGTGCCAGTAGTACCGACGGGGGGAAAAACGAGCAGTACTTC. It yields the protein CASSTDGGKNEQYF. The chain uses TRBV19 and TRBJ2-7, with TRBD2 matching over 7 bases. The V gene end was trimmed by 4 bases and the J gene end by 5 bases; junction bases not matched to a gene: 8. The germline CDR1 and CDR2 sequences are LNHDA and SQIVND (reference sequence). The CDR3 length is 14 residues.

The J gene is TRBJ1-3, the V gene TRBV5-1, with D uncertain. With 7 bases removed from V and 4 bases from J, the gap between germline ends came to 12 bases. CDR1 and CDR2 from the germline V gene are SGHRS and YFSETQ. This CDR3 comprises 13 residues. This CDR3 reads CASGEETGNTIYF. DNA for the CDR3: TGCGCCAGCGGAGAAGAAACGGGAAACACCATATATTTT.

The chain joins TRBV7-9 to TRBJ2-1, with D perhaps assigned TRBD1 or TRBD2 (5 bases each). V shed 4 bases and J shed 6 bases, with 16 bases lying between them. The CDR3 contains 15 residues. Germline V gives CDR1 SEHNR, CDR2 FQNEAQ (reference sequence). The CDR3 DNA follows: TGTGCCAGCAGCTCCACCGGGACCTTAGTCAATGAGCAGTTCTTC. Translating gives CASSSTGTLVNEQFF.

The chain uses TRBV7-8 and TRBJ1-1; 7 bases line up with TRBD1. The CDR3 runs to 13 residues. Germline CDR1 SGHVS, CDR2 FQNEAQ. J lost 8 bases, V lost 4 bases, and 7 bases had no gene match. The CDR3 sequence is CASSSVDREEAFF. In nucleotides, the CDR3 is TGTGCCAGCAGCTCGGTTGACAGGGAGGAAGCTTTCTTT.